This is a list of T cell receptor beta chains from one sample in a study of blood T cell repertoires in COVID-19. Profiled with immunoSEQ multiplex PCR; TCRdb holds only in-frame clones, not every one. The sample has around 300,000 clones; 88% are singletons. Sequencing input: PBMCs or T cells enriched from blood (not recorded which). The receptors come from a woman in her forties or fifties who had recovered from COVID-19. CDR3s leave out the opening cysteine and the closing phenylalanine or tryptophan. D genes are given only for firm matches.

>TRBV5-1|.
ASSLIPTSYNEQF
>TRBV28|.
ASIEGGGSPMEQY
>TRBV7-9|TRBD1
ASSPTSGTVSNEQF
>TRBV7-2|.
ASSFDRADTQY
>TRBV19|TRBD1
ASSPRDSGGNQPQH
>TRBV7-2|TRBD1
ASSSRTGSNQPQH
>TRBV11-2|TRBD2
ASSPTSTTLY
>TRBV28|.
ASSLTGSPTGELF
>TRBV28|.
ASSPGGAVYEQY
>TRBV21-1|.
ASSKTGLGYQPQH
>TRBV15|.
ATSRDGGEQPQH
>TRBV13|TRBD2
ATGTSGRLGTDTQY
>TRBV6-5|.
ASGGGVSSYEQY
>TRBV2|TRBD1
ASRRDRADQPQH
>TRBV7-3|.
ASSFAGATEAF
>TRBV5-5|.
ASSLDFRHPDEKLF
>TRBV28|TRBD2
ASSLGTSGGGNEQF
>TRBV19|.
ASSTGGNEQF
>TRBV27|TRBD2
ASSSSGSGYEQY
>TRBV28|TRBD1
ASRSAGTGVLQPQH
>TRBV7-9|.
ASSLTGSYNEQF
>TRBV7-6|TRBD2
ASSLAKREFYNEQF
>TRBV9|TRBD2
ASSASGSSYNEQF
>TRBV5-1|TRBD1
ASSSTGGSYNEQF
>TRBV20-1|.
SASRNTEAF
>TRBV10-1|.
ANAGRVGRRTDTQY
>TRBV24-1|.
ATGGGANTEAF
>TRBV4-2|.
ASSQTFADTGELF
>TRBV25-1|.
ASSENRALGPQH
>TRBV5-1|TRBD1
ASSLGQGASYT
>TRBV19|.
ASERGYNQPQH
>TRBV6-5|TRBD2
ASLGLARAGELF
>TRBV19|TRBD1
ASSPTSGTAYGYT
>TRBV7-2|TRBD2
ASSLSFSGETQY
>TRBV30|TRBD1
AWGDRGEATGELF
>TRBV6-5|TRBD1
ASSYDRDQPQH
>TRBV27|.
ASSSVRDKEETQY
>TRBV7-2|.
ASSSTRNTEAF
>TRBV2|TRBD1
ASMGQGARNQPQH
>TRBV9|TRBD1
ASSVDARGLNYGYT
>TRBV10-3|TRBD2
AISESITGGTSTGEQY
>TRBV2|TRBD2
ASSPGTSGTDTQY
>TRBV7-8|.
ASIQGQQADTQY
>TRBV7-2|TRBD1
ASSLLGGQGASPLH
>TRBV7-6|TRBD1
ASSYRTGSTDTQY
>TRBV7-9|.
ASSRGRGGNSPLH
>TRBV30|.
AWSPAQGSYT
>TRBV5-1|TRBD1
ASSQGQGTNIQY
>TRBV20-1|.
SASRQGGGNSPLH
>TRBV19|.
ASSILSNSGNTIY
>TRBV9|.
ASSGVPNQPQH